This record looks at one TCR beta chain sequence and its context. TCRdb's table, derived via immunoSEQ multiplex PCR, lists solely in-frame clones and lacks some. The sample has 9,500 to 14,000 clones, under 95% seen once. V shed 0 bases and J shed 8 bases, with 14 bases lying between them. Germline assignment: CDR1 SGHDT and CDR2 YYEEEE. This CDR3 has 14 amino acids. Described time point: recipient sample about 28 days before transplant, after cytoreduction. The data stem from a study of T cell clonotyping in hematopoietic cell transplantation. Sequencing was performed on peripheral blood mononuclear cells, taken before stem cell transplant. The TCR originated in a woman in her forties with acute myeloid leukemia. Some clones in this sample may be carry-over from other donors' samples. The chain recombines TRBV5-6 with TRBJ1-1; D perhaps matches TRBD1 (6 bases). CDR3 nucleotide sequence: TGTGCCAGCAGCTTGGATTTAAGAGGACAGGAAGCTTTCTTT. Translating it yields CASSLDLRGQEAFF.